This record looks at one T cell receptor (beta chain) sequence and its context. This entry belongs to a study of CD8+ T cells in alopecia areata. Extracted from the samples, RNA was reverse transcribed into cDNA to serve as the sequencing template. The repertoire was sequenced with immunoSEQ multiplex PCR; TCRdb's copy has only in-frame clones and lacks some. The repertoire consists of about 150,000 clones, with around 58% occurring once and the leading ten covering under 6.5%. Germline loops: CDR1 SGHNT, CDR2 YYREEE (reference sequence). V was trimmed by 5 bases and J by 0 bases, leaving 13 bases between them. The CDR3 is 15 residues long.

The V call is TRBV5-4, the J call TRBJ2-3; perhaps TRBD2 as D (6 bases). Specimen: CD4+ T cells sorted from blood, collected at week 0. This sequence originates from a human donor with alopecia areata. CDR3 region: CASSGMAGSTDTQYF. DNA for the CDR3: TGTGCCAGCAGTGGCATGGCGGGGAGCACAGATACGCAGTATTTT.